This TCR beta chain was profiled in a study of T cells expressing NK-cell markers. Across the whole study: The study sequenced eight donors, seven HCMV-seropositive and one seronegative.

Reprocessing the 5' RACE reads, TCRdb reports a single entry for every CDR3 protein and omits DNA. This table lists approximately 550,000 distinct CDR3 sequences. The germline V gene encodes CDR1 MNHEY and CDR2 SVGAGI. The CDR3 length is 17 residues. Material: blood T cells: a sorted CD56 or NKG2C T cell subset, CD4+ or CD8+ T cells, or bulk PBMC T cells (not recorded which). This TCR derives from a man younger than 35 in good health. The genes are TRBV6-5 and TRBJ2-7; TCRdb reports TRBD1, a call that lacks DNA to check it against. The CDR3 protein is CASSYSRSDSPSYEQYF.